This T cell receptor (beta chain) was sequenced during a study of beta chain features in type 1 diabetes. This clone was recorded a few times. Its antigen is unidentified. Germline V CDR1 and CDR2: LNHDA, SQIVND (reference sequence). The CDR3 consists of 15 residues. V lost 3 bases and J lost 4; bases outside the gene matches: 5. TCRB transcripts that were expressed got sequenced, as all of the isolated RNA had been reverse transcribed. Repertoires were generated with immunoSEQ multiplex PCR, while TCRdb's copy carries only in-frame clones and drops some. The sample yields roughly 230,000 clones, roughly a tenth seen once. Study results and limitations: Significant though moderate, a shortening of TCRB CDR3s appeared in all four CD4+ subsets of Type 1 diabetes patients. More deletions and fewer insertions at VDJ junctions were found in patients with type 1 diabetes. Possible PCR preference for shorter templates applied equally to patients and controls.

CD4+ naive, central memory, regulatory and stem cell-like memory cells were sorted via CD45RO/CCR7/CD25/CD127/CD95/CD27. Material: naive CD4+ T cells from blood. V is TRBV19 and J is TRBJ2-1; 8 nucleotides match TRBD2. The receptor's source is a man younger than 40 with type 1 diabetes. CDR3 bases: TGTGCCAGTAGTATTCTAGCGGGCCTTTACAATGAGCAGTTCTTC. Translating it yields CASSILAGLYNEQFF.